Below, 21 T cell receptor beta chains from the same sample are listed, as sequenced in a study of blood T cell repertoires in COVID-19. Sequencing used immunoSEQ multiplex PCR; TCRdb keeps in-frame clones, though not all of them. The sample has about 120,000 clones, 80% to 90% seen once. The sample was peripheral blood. The receptors were gathered from a human donor in a cohort sampled during active COVID-19.

This chain connects TRBV4-3 to TRBJ1-1, with 11 bases identical to TRBD1. Germline CDR1 and CDR2: LGHNA and YSLEER. The CDR3 length is 14 residues. V trimming: 4 bases; J trimming: 4 bases; junction bases outside the gene matches: 2. The DNA for the CDR3 is TGCGCCAGCAGCCGGGGACAGGGGGTCACTGAAGCTTTCTTT. This translates into CASSRGQGVTEAFF.

V and J are TRBV19 and TRBJ1-4; 8 bases line up with TRBD1. The trim removed 7 bases at V and 7 bases at J, leaving 5 bases unmatched. Germline CDR1 is LNHDA and CDR2 is SQIVND (reference sequence). The CDR3 is 13 residues long. The CDR3 DNA reads TGTGCCAGTACAGGACAGGGCAGTGAAAAACTGTTTTTT. It yields the protein CASTGQGSEKLFF.

This clone was seen a few times. The chain uses TRBV3-1 (or the pseudogene TRBV3-2) and TRBJ2-5; TRBD1 matches at 8 bases. CDR1 LGHDT and CDR2 YNNKEL come from the germline V gene (reference sequence). Germline trimming cut 4 bases from V and 0 bases from J; bases unmatched to any gene: 7. CDR3 length: 16 amino acids. The CDR3 loop is CASSLRTGSHQETQYF. The CDR3 DNA reads as TGTGCCAGCAGCCTGAGGACAGGGTCCCACCAAGAGACCCAGTACTTC.

This sequence joins TRBV5-1 and TRBJ2-7; TRBD1 might be the D (5 bases). Germline CDR1 SGHRS, CDR2 YFSETQ. The CDR3 runs 15 residues. Deletions cut 0 bases from V and 3 bases from J, with 13 bases between. Written as DNA, the CDR3 is TGCGCCAGCAGCTTGGCCGCGAGTCAGGGCTACGAGCAGTACTTC. Amino acid sequence: CASSLAASQGYEQYF.

This sequence joins TRBV7-2 and TRBJ2-3; 10 positions match TRBD2. The junction had 6 bases not matched to a gene; V was cut back by 5 bases and J by 7 bases. CDR1 is SGHTA, CDR2 FQGNSA, per germline. The length of the CDR3 is 14 residues. CDR3 in amino acids: CASSESGGANTQYF. Here the CDR3 DNA reads TGTGCCAGCAGCGAGAGCGGGGGGGCGAATACGCAGTATTTT.

This clone turned up a few times. The V call is TRBV29-1, the J call TRBJ2-4, with D tentatively TRBD2 (6 bases). Germline lookup yields CDR1 SQVTM and CDR2 ANQGSEA. The CDR3 spans 17 residues. V lost 0 bases and J lost 1, with 16 bases in between. The CDR3 reads CSVEEGSGGLAKNIQYF. CDR3 bases: TGCAGCGTTGAAGAGGGGTCCGGGGGTCTCGCCAAAAACATTCAGTACTTC.

This clone was seen just once. This chain joins TRBV21-1 and TRBJ2-3; the tabulated D call, TRBD1, remains unverified against the DNA. TRBV21-1 corresponds to a pseudogene. The CDR3 covers 16 residues. The CDR3, as DNA: TGTGCCAGCAGCACCACAGGGGCTCTTGGCACAGATACGCAGTATTTT. Protein: CASSTTGALGTDTQYF.

For the CDR3, the DNA is TGTGCCAGCAGTTTCCAAAGCCCCCACAGGGATCCCTATGGCTACACCTTC. It encodes CASSFQSPHRDPYGYTF. J is TRBJ1-2 and V is TRBV27; weak D call: TRBD1 (6 bases). The CDR3 extends over 17 amino acids. The V gene lost 3 bases and the J gene lost 4 bases, with 21 bases spanning the gap. Germline loops: CDR1 MNHEY, CDR2 SMNVEV (reference sequence).

This rearrangement joins TRBV5-1 to TRBJ2-7, with TRBD2 matching 11 bases. Germline V gene data show CDR1 as SGHRS and CDR2 as YFSETQ. Trimming at V came to 4 bases and at J to 0 bases, leaving 3 bases not matched to a gene. The CDR3 is made up of 15 amino acids. CDR3 sequence reads: CASSITSGGSYEQYF. CDR3 DNA sequence: TGCGCCAGCAGCATAACTAGCGGGGGCTCCTACGAGCAGTACTTC.

The chain joins TRBV19 to TRBJ1-6, with TRBD1 identical over 8 bases. Unmatched junction bases numbered 9, after V lost 5 bases and J lost 9 bases. The CDR3 runs to 15 residues. Per the germline V gene, CDR1 is LNHDA and CDR2 is SQIVND (reference sequence). CDR3 region: CASSPPDRVSSPLHF. DNA of the CDR3: TGTGCCAGTAGTCCCCCGGACAGGGTTTCTTCACCCCTCCACTTT.

This chain joins TRBV28 and TRBJ2-5, with D unclear. The CDR3 totals 14 residues. Germline-derived CDR1 and CDR2 are MDHEN and SYDVKM. Trimming shortened V by 5 bases and J by 0 bases, and 10 bases separated the two germline ends. CDR3 sequence: CASSLTEYQETQYF. CDR3 DNA sequence: TGTGCCAGCAGTCTTACGGAGTACCAAGAGACCCAGTACTTC.

This clone turned up a few times. Other DNA variants within this sample encode the same CDR3. The V and J genes are TRBV2 and TRBJ2-2; possible D gene TRBD1, 6 bases. CDR1 is SNHLY, CDR2 FYNNEI, per germline. The CDR3 runs to 14 residues. Between the trimmed V and J ends, which lost 7 bases and 1 base, there was a span of 10 bases. This CDR3 is CASTLTGNTGELFF. CDR3 sequence (DNA): TGTGCCAGCACCTTGACAGGGAACACCGGGGAGCTGTTTTTT.

This clone was found a few times. The chain is built from TRBV29-1 and TRBJ1-2, with TRBD1 matching 7 bases. The CDR3 totals 12 residues. Germline V gene lookup returns CDR1 SQVTM and CDR2 ANQGSEA. V gave up 3 bases and J gave up 7 bases; unmatched junction bases: 5. The DNA of the CDR3 is TGCAGCGTTGAGACAGGGCTGTCTGGCTACACCTTC. Residues: CSVETGLSGYTF. The full variable domain, its missing parts supplied by reference TRBV29-1 and TRBJ1-2, is SAVISQKPSRDICQRGTSLTIQCQVDSQVTMMFWYRQQPGQSLTLIATANQGSEATYESGFVIDKFPISRPNLTFSTLTVSNMSPEDSSIYLCSVETGLSGYTFGSGTRLTVV.

The chain is built from TRBV11-3 and TRBJ2-7, with D tentatively TRBD2 (6 bases). The V gene lost 8 bases and the J gene lost 6 bases, with 11 bases spanning the gap. The V gene's germline CDR1 is SGHNT and CDR2 YENEEA. CDR3 length equals 11 residues. CDR3 coding DNA: TGTGCCAGCTCATCCGGGGGCGAGCAGTACTTC. Its protein is CASSSGGEQYF.

The gene calls are TRBV7-8 and TRBJ2-3; the D gene is possibly TRBD2 (7 bases). V gave up 9 bases and J gave up 1 base, with 23 bases separating them. Looked up from germline, CDR1 is SGHVS and CDR2 is FQNEAQ. The CDR3 length is 17 residues. As DNA, the CDR3 is TGTGCCAGTACCGGGGGGCGGCTTCTAGTACGCACAGATACGCAGTATTTT. Translating gives CASTGGRLLVRTDTQYF.

In this sample, this clone turned up once. One end of the junction fails to match germline, which may point to a read error. This chain joins TRBV7-7 and TRBJ2-3, with 9 bases that match TRBD2. The germline CDR1 and CDR2 sequences are SSHAT and FNYEAQ (reference sequence). The CDR3 consists of 15 residues. CDR3 sequence: CASSPGLARSDTQYF. The CDR3 DNA follows: TGTGCTAGCAGCCCGGGACTAGCTCGGTCAGATACGCAGTATTTT.

The rearrangement uses TRBV29-1 and TRBJ2-5; 7 bases line up with TRBD1. Germline V lookup: CDR1 SQVTM, CDR2 ANQGSEA. The CDR3 totals 17 residues. Trimming cost V 6 bases and J 5 bases; bases outside gene matches: 21. The CDR3 sequence: CSVAAWTGRALGETQYF. In DNA form, the CDR3 reads TGCAGCGTGGCCGCTTGGACAGGACGGGCCCTTGGGGAGACCCAGTACTTC.

The V gene is TRBV18, the J gene TRBJ2-7, with 7 bases that match TRBD1. Germline assignment: CDR1 KGHSH and CDR2 LQKENI. The CDR3 loop spans 14 amino acids. After removal of 2 bases from V and 5 bases from J, the junction contained 6 bases not matched to a gene. CDR3 sequence reads: CASSPATGKNEQYF. Written as DNA, the CDR3 is TGTGCCAGCTCACCAGCGACAGGGAAGAACGAGCAGTACTTC.

The rearrangement uses TRBV28 and TRBJ2-1, with 13 bases lining up with TRBD2. The CDR3 sequence is 17 residues long. Germline lookup yields CDR1 MDHEN and CDR2 SYDVKM. V was pared by 2 bases and J by 8 bases, with 9 bases of the junction left unmatched. CDR3 DNA sequence: TGTGCCAGCAGTTTACACCCGGGACTAGCGGGGATCGATGAGCAGTTCTTC. As protein: CASSLHPGLAGIDEQFF.

The rearrangement joins TRBV11-2 to TRBJ1-5; weak D call: TRBD1 (6 bases). Germline assignment: CDR1 SGHAT and CDR2 FQNNGV. V lost 1 base, J lost 3 bases, and 10 bases lay in between. The CDR3 is made up of 15 amino acids. The CDR3 loop reads CASSLVGTPNQPQHF. DNA for the CDR3: TGTGCCAGCAGCTTAGTGGGGACACCCAATCAGCCCCAGCATTTT.

The genes are TRBV19 and TRBJ1-5; 12 nucleotides match TRBD1. The J segment lost 5 bases and the V segment lost 6 bases, leaving 2 bases of the junction unmatched. This CDR3 has 14 residues. Germline V lookup: CDR1 LNHDA, CDR2 SQIVND (reference sequence). CDR3 nucleotides: TGTGCCAGTAGGGGACAGGGGGCATATCAGCCCCAGCATTTT. Translation: CASRGQGAYQPQHF.